These T cell receptor beta chains were read from a single sample in a study of T-cell reconstitution after alpha-beta-depleted transplantation in children. Via MiXCR, TCRdb re-called the PCR reads, giving one row per CDR3 protein. The sample includes 95,000 to 120,000 distinct CDR3 sequences, approximately 6.6% of them seen just once. This sample comprised PBMCs, mostly from graft donor cells, obtained 360 days after TCRalphabeta/CD19-depleted stem cell transplant. The receptors shown here come from a male patient between 2 and 10 years old who had a stem cell transplant for acute lymphoblastic leukemia, so the T cells may come from the graft donor. The CDR3 runs from the conserved cysteine through the conserved F or W. Fields, in order: V gene, clone size, J gene, D gene, CDR3 protein, CDR3 DNA. D genes are given only for firm matches. Not all rows give a size; the values are once, few, many and, for expanded clones, a class.

v_call: TRBV29-1; clone_size: many; j_call: TRBJ2-5; d_call: TRBD1; cdr3_aa: CSVGYRGRGRETQYF; cdr3_nt: TGCAGCGTTGGGTACAGGGGGAGAGGTCGAGAGACCCAGTACTTC
v_call: TRBV15; clone_size: few; j_call: TRBJ1-5; d_call: NA; cdr3_aa: CATSTGTSNQPQHF; cdr3_nt: TGTGCCACCAGCACAGGGACGAGCAATCAGCCCCAGCATTTT
v_call: TRBV25-1; clone_size: many; j_call: TRBJ1-1; d_call: NA; cdr3_aa: CASKGAEAFF; cdr3_nt: TGTGCCAGCAAAGGGGCTGAAGCTTTCTTT
v_call: TRBV2; clone_size: many; j_call: TRBJ1-1; d_call: NA; cdr3_aa: CASKLQQGIATEAFF; cdr3_nt: TGTGCCAGCAAGCTTCAGCAAGGGATTGCCACTGAAGCTTTCTTT
v_call: TRBV27; clone_size: many; j_call: TRBJ2-4; d_call: NA; cdr3_aa: CASRRTALAKNIQYF; cdr3_nt: TGTGCCAGCCGACGGACAGCCTTAGCCAAAAACATTCAGTACTTC
v_call: TRBV28; clone_size: few; j_call: TRBJ2-3; d_call: TRBD1; cdr3_aa: CASSFYRGTDTQYF; cdr3_nt: TGTGCCAGCAGTTTTTACAGGGGAACAGATACGCAGTATTTT
v_call: TRBV4-2; clone_size: NA; j_call: TRBJ2-7; d_call: TRBD1; cdr3_aa: CASSPGDRPSYEQYF; cdr3_nt: TGTGCCAGCAGCCCGGGGGACAGGCCATCCTACGAGCAGTACTTC
v_call: TRBV18; clone_size: few; j_call: TRBJ2-3; d_call: NA; cdr3_aa: CASSLRGAADTQYF; cdr3_nt: TGTGCCAGCTCCCTCCGGGGGGCCGCAGATACGCAGTATTTT
v_call: TRBV7-9; clone_size: NA; j_call: TRBJ2-2; d_call: NA; cdr3_aa: CASSPPANTGELFF; cdr3_nt: TGTGCCAGCAGCCCACCCGCGAACACCGGGGAGCTGTTTTTT
v_call: TRBV13; clone_size: many; j_call: TRBJ2-2; d_call: NA; cdr3_aa: CASSPGTGTGELFF; cdr3_nt: TGTGCCAGCAGCCCCGGGACTGGCACCGGGGAGCTGTTTTTT
v_call: TRBV6-5; clone_size: many; j_call: TRBJ1-1; d_call: TRBD1; cdr3_aa: CASSYGTGGKNTEAFF; cdr3_nt: TGTGCCAGCAGTTACGGTACAGGGGGCAAGAACACTGAAGCTTTCTTT
v_call: TRBV28; clone_size: NA; j_call: TRBJ2-1; d_call: TRBD2; cdr3_aa: CASSQPGLFDNEQFF; cdr3_nt: TGTGCCAGCAGTCAGCCGGGACTATTCGACAATGAGCAGTTCTTC
v_call: TRBV27; clone_size: many; j_call: TRBJ2-7; d_call: TRBD1; cdr3_aa: CASSPLRDRGTHEQYF; cdr3_nt: TGTGCCAGCAGTCCTCTCCGGGACAGGGGCACCCACGAGCAGTACTTC
v_call: TRBV28; clone_size: many; j_call: TRBJ2-3; d_call: NA; cdr3_aa: CAGRAGLTDTQYF; cdr3_nt: TGTGCCGGCCGGGCAGGACTCACAGATACGCAGTATTTT
v_call: TRBV12-3/TRBV12-4; clone_size: many; j_call: TRBJ2-1; d_call: TRBD2; cdr3_aa: CASSTGTSDNEQFF; cdr3_nt: TGTGCCAGCAGCACCGGGACTAGCGACAATGAGCAGTTCTTC
v_call: TRBV7-2; clone_size: many; j_call: TRBJ1-2; d_call: NA; cdr3_aa: CASSFLANYGYTF; cdr3_nt: TGTGCCAGCAGCTTTTTAGCTAACTATGGCTACACCTTC
v_call: TRBV4-3; clone_size: NA; j_call: TRBJ1-1; d_call: NA; cdr3_aa: CASSQGRGGTEAFF; cdr3_nt: TGCGCCAGCAGCCAAGGCCGAGGGGGCACTGAAGCTTTCTTT
v_call: TRBV5-1; clone_size: few; j_call: TRBJ2-3; d_call: TRBD2; cdr3_aa: CASSLGRGERDTQYF; cdr3_nt: TGCGCCAGCAGCTTGGGACGGGGGGAGCGGGATACGCAGTATTTT
v_call: TRBV24-1; clone_size: few; j_call: TRBJ2-5; d_call: TRBD2; cdr3_aa: CATSDPRLAGKETQYF; cdr3_nt: TGTGCCACCAGTGATCCTCGACTAGCGGGGAAAGAGACCCAGTACTTC
v_call: TRBV5-1; clone_size: NA; j_call: TRBJ2-1; d_call: NA; cdr3_aa: CASSWRLRSSYNEQFF; cdr3_nt: TGCGCCAGCAGCTGGAGATTGCGGAGCTCCTACAATGAGCAGTTCTTC
v_call: TRBV20-1; clone_size: many; j_call: TRBJ1-2; d_call: NA; cdr3_aa: CSAREAYGYTF; cdr3_nt: TGCAGTGCTAGGGAAGCCTATGGCTACACCTTC
v_call: TRBV2; clone_size: many; j_call: TRBJ2-1; d_call: NA; cdr3_aa: CASSVSLARINEQFF; cdr3_nt: TGTGCCAGCAGTGTATCGCTAGCGAGAATCAATGAGCAGTTCTTC
v_call: TRBV6-5; clone_size: NA; j_call: TRBJ2-5; d_call: TRBD1; cdr3_aa: CASSYGPQGAKETQYF; cdr3_nt: TGTGCCAGCAGTTACGGGCCCCAGGGGGCTAAAGAGACCCAGTACTTC
v_call: TRBV12-3/TRBV12-4; clone_size: many; j_call: TRBJ2-1; d_call: NA; cdr3_aa: CASRLGAAFYNEQFF; cdr3_nt: TGTGCCAGCAGACTCGGCGCAGCCTTTTACAATGAGCAGTTCTTC
v_call: TRBV11-2; clone_size: NA; j_call: TRBJ2-7; d_call: NA; cdr3_aa: CASTQGGYEQYF; cdr3_nt: TGTGCCAGCACCCAGGGAGGTTACGAGCAGTACTTC
v_call: TRBV29-1; clone_size: many; j_call: TRBJ2-7; d_call: NA; cdr3_aa: CSVEERSPYEQYF; cdr3_nt: TGCAGCGTTGAAGAACGAAGCCCCTACGAGCAGTACTTC
v_call: TRBV4-3; clone_size: few; j_call: TRBJ1-2; d_call: TRBD1; cdr3_aa: CASSLDRGQGYTF; cdr3_nt: TGCGCCAGCAGCCTAGACAGGGGGCAAGGCTACACCTTC
v_call: TRBV28; clone_size: few; j_call: TRBJ1-2; d_call: NA; cdr3_aa: CASTLGRDYGYTF; cdr3_nt: TGTGCCAGCACTCTTGGCAGGGACTATGGCTACACCTTC
v_call: TRBV21-1; clone_size: NA; j_call: TRBJ2-7; d_call: NA; cdr3_aa: CASNLGTSGYYEQYF; cdr3_nt: TGTGCCAGCAACCTAGGGACTAGCGGATACTACGAGCAGTACTTC
v_call: TRBV7-9; clone_size: NA; j_call: TRBJ2-7; d_call: TRBD2; cdr3_aa: CASSQPRGAKYEQYF; cdr3_nt: TGTGCCAGCAGCCAACCGCGGGGGGCCAAATACGAGCAGTACTTC
v_call: TRBV4-2; clone_size: few; j_call: TRBJ2-3; d_call: NA; cdr3_aa: CASSQRRGDTQYF; cdr3_nt: TGTGCCAGCAGCCAGAGACGGGGGGATACGCAGTATTTT
v_call: TRBV9; clone_size: many; j_call: TRBJ2-2; d_call: NA; cdr3_aa: CASSVVGTGELFF; cdr3_nt: TGTGCCAGCAGCGTAGTAGGAACCGGGGAGCTGTTTTTT